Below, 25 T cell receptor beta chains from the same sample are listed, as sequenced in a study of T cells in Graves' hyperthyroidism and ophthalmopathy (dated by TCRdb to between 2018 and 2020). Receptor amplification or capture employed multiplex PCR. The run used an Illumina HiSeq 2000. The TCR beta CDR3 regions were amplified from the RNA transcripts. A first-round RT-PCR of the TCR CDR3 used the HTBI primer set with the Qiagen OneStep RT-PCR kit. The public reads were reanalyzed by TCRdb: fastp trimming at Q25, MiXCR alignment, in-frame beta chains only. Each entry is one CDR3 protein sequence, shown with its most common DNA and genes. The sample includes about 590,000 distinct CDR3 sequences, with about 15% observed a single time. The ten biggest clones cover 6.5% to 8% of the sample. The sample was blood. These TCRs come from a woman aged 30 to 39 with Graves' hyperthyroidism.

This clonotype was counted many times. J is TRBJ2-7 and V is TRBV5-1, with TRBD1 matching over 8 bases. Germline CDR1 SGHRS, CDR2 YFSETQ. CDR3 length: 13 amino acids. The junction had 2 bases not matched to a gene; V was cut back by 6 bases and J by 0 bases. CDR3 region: CASTTGGSYEQYF. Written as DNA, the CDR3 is TGCGCCAGCACAACAGGGGGCTCCTACGAGCAGTACTTC.

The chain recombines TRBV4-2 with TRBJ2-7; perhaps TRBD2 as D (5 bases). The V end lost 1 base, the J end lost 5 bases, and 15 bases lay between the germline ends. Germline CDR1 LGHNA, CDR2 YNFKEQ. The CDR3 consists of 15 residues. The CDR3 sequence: CASSQGAVEFNEQYF. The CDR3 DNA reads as TGTGCCAGCAGCCAAGGAGCGGTGGAGTTCAACGAGCAGTACTTC.

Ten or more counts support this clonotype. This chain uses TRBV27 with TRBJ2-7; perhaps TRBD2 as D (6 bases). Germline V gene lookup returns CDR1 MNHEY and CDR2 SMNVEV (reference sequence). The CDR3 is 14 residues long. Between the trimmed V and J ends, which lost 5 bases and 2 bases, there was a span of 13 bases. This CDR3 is CASSPRDAAYEQYF. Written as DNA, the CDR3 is TGTGCCAGCAGTCCGCGGGACGCCGCCTACGAGCAGTACTTC.

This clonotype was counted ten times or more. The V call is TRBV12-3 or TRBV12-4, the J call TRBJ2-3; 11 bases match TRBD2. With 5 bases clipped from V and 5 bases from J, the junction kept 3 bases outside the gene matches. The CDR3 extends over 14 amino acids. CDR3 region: CASSPGLAEDTQYF. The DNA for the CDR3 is TGTGCCAGCAGTCCGGGACTAGCGGAAGATACGCAGTATTTT.

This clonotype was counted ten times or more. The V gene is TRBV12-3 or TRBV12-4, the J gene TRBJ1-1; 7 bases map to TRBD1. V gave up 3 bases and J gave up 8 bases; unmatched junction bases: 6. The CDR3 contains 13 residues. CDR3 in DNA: TGTGCCAGCAGTTTTACAGGGGACGGCGAAGCTTTCTTT. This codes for CASSFTGDGEAFF.

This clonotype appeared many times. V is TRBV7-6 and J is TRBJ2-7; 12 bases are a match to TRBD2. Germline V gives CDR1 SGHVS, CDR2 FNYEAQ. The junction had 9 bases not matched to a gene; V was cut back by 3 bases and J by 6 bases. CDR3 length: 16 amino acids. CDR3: CASSLRLAGDSVEQYF. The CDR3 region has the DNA TGTGCCAGCAGCTTGAGACTAGCGGGAGATTCGGTCGAGCAGTACTTC.

The CDR3 protein is CAILDRATLYEQYF. The CDR3 DNA reads as TGTGCGATTTTGGACAGGGCAACCCTCTACGAGCAGTACTTC. The chain combines TRBV6-1 with TRBJ2-7; 8 nucleotides align to TRBD1. Germline V gene lookup returns CDR1 MNHNS and CDR2 SASEGT. The CDR3 runs 14 residues.

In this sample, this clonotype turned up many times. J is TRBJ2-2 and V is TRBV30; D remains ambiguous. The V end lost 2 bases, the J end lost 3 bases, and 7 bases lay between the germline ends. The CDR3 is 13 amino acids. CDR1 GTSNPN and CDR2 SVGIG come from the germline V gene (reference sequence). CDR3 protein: CAWSLRHTGELFF. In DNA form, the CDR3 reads TGTGCCTGGAGTCTACGGCACACCGGGGAGCTGTTTTTT. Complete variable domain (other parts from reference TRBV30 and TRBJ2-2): SQTIHQWPATLVQPVGSPLSLECTVEGTSNPNLYWYRQAAGRGLQLLFYSVGIGQISSEVPQNLSASRPQDRQFILSSKKLLLSDSGFYLCAWSLRHTGELFFGEGSRLTVL.

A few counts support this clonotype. The CDR3 coding sequence is TGCGCCAGCAGCCAAGAGATCGGGACAGGGTACTCTGGGGCCAACGTCCTGACTTTC. Amino acids: CASSQEIGTGYSGANVLTF. The rearrangement links TRBV4-3 to TRBJ2-6; 9 bases are shared with TRBD1. Germline V CDR1 and CDR2: LGHNA, YSLEER. V dropped 0 bases and J dropped 0; count of bases not matched to a gene: 6. The CDR3 runs to 19 residues.

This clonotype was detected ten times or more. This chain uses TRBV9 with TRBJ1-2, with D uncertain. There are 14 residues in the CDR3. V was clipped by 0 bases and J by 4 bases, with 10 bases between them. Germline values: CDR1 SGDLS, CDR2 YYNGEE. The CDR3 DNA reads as TGTGCCAGCAGCGTAGGCTGGGCGAGCTATGGCTACACCTTC. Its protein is CASSVGWASYGYTF.

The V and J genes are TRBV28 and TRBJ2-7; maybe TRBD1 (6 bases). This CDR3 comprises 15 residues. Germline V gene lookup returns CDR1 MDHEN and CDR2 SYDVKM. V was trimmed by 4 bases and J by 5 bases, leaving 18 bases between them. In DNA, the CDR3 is TGTGCCAGCAGTTCCGGGACATACTTCGGAGACGAGCAGTACTTC. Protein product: CASSSGTYFGDEQYF. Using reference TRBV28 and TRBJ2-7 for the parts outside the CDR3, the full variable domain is DVKVTQSSRYLVKRTGEKVFLECVQDMDHENMFWYRQDPGLGLRLIYFSYDVKMKEKGDIPEGYSVSREKKERFSLILESASTNQTSMYLCASSSGTYFGDEQYFGPGTRLTVT.

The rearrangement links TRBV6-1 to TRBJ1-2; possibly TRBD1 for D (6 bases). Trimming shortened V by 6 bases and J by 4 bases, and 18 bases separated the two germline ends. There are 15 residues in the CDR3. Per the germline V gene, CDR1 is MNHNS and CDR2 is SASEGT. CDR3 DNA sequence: TGTGCCAGCAGCTTTCTTCGGGGGGCCATCTATGGCTACACCTTC. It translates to CASSFLRGAIYGYTF.

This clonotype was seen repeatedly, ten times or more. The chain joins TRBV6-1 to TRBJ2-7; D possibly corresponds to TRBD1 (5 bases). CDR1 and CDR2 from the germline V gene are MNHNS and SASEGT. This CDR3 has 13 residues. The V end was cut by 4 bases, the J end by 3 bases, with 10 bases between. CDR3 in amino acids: CASSAPGLYEQYF. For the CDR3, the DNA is TGTGCCAGCAGTGCCCCAGGGCTCTACGAGCAGTACTTC.

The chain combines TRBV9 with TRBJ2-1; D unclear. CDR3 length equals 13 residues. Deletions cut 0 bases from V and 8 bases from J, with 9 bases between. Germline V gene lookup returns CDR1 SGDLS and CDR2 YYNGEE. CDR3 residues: CASSVDLNDEQFF. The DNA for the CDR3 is TGTGCCAGCAGCGTAGATCTCAACGATGAGCAGTTCTTC.

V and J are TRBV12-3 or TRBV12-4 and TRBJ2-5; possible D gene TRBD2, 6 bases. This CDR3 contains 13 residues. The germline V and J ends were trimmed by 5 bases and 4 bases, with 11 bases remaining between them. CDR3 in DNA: TGTGCCAGCAGTCTGGAGCGGGCAGAGACCCAGTACTTC. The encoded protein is CASSLERAETQYF.

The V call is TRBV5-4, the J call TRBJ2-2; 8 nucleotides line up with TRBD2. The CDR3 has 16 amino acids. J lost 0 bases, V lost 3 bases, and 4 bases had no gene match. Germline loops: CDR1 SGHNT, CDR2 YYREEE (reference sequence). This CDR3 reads CASSYPGLANTGELFF. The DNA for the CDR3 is TGTGCCAGCAGCTACCCGGGACTAGCGAACACCGGGGAGCTGTTTTTT.

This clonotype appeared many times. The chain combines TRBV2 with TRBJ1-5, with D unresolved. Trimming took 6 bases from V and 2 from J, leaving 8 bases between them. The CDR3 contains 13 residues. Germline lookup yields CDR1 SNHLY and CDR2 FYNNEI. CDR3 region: CASRTEGNQPQHF. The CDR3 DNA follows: TGTGCCAGCAGGACTGAGGGCAATCAGCCCCAGCATTTT.

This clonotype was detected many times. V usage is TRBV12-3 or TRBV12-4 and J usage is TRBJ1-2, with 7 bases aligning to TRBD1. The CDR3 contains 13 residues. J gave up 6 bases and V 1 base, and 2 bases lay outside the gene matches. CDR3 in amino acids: CASSLVQGHGYTF. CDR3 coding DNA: TGTGCCAGCAGTTTAGTACAGGGGCATGGCTACACCTTC.

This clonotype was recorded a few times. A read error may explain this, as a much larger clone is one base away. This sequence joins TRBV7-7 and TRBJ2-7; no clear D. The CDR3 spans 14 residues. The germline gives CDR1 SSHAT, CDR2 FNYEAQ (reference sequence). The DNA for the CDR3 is TGTGCCTGCAGTTCCCCGGCTAGGGTCTACGAGCAGTACTTC. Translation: CACSSPARVYEQYF.

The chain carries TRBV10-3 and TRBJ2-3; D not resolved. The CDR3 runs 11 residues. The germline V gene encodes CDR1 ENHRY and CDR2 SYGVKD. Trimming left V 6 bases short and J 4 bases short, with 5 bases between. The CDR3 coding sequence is TGTGCCATCAGGACTGCAGATACGCAGTATTTT. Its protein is CAIRTADTQYF.

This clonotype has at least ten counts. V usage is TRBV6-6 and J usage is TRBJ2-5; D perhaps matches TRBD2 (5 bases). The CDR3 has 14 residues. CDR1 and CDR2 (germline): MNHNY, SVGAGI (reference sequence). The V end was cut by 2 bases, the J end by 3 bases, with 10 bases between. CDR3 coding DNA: TGTGCCAGCAGTTACAATGGGAGAAAAGAGACCCAGTACTTC. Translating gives CASSYNGRKETQYF.

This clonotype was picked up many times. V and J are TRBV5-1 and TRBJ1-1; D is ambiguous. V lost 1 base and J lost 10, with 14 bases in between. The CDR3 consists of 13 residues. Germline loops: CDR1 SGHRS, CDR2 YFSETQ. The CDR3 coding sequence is TGCGCCAGCAGCTTGCTACAGACTCTGTTAGCTTTCTTT. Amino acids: CASSLLQTLLAFF.

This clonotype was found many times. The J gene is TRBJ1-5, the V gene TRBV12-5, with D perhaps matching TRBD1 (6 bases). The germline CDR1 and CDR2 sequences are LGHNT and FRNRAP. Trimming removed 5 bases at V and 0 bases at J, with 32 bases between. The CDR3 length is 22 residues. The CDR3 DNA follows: TGTGCTAGTGGTCCAACGAACCTCAACGAGGGGGGAACCCGCTATAGCAATCAGCCCCAGCATTTT. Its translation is CASGPTNLNEGGTRYSNQPQHF.

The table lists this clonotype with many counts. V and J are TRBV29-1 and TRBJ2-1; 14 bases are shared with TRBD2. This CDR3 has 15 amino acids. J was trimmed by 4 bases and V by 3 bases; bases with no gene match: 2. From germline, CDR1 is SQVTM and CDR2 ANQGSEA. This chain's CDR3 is CSVETSGRGYNEQFF. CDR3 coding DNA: TGCAGCGTTGAGACTAGCGGGAGGGGTTACAATGAGCAGTTCTTC.

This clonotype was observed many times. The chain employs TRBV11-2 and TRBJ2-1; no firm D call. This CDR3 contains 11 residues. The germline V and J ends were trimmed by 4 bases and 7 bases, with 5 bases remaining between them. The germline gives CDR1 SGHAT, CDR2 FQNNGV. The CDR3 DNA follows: TGTGCCAGCAGCTGGTTTAATGAGCAGTTCTTC. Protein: CASSWFNEQFF.